The text below deals with one T cell receptor (beta chain). This sample stems from a study of OX40 agonist ivuxolimab in advanced cancers. Study context: While on treatment, patients had intravenous ivuxolimab at 0.01 to 10 mg/kg every 2 weeks.

Repertoires were generated with immunoSEQ multiplex PCR, while TCRdb's copy carries only in-frame clones and drops some. The data show 42,000 or so clones, about 86% seen once. Trimming stripped 0 bases from V and 3 bases from J, with 9 bases between. The CDR3 has 14 amino acids. Germline lookup yields CDR1 LGHNA and CDR2 YSLEER. The sequence was obtained from an adult with an advanced solid tumor such as melanoma, head and neck, liver or kidney cancer. The sample in question was CD4+ or CD8+ T cells sorted from blood, obtained in a trial of the OX40 agonist ivuxolimab. The rearrangement uses TRBV4-3 and TRBJ2-7; TRBD2 is a possible D gene (6 bases). For the CDR3, the DNA is TGCGCCAGCAGCCAAGATCGCGGGATCTACGAGCAGTACTTC. This encodes CASSQDRGIYEQYF.